Detailed here is one T cell receptor beta chain. The antigen remains unidentified. This specimen comes from a study of CD8+CD57+ T cells in acquired aplastic anemia. The V segment lost 5 bases and the J segment 2 bases; nucleotides outside the gene matches: 8. CDR1 and CDR2 (germline): SEHNR, FQNEAQ (reference sequence). CDR3 length equals 15 residues. Genomic DNA was employed as the template in profiling TCR beta VDJ and CDR3. Each CDR3 protein gets one entry after TCRdb re-called the reads with MiXCR. The data hold 450,000 to 600,000 distinct CDR3 sequences, with approximately 32% observed a single time. Flow cytometry had shown expanded CD8+CD57+ cells in the patients chosen for sequencing. The patients, all of them, had severe acquired aplastic anemia. Sampling of blood occurred while the patients had still received no therapy. Findings and limits, study-wide: Comparison of patients with controls identified 25 to 30 shared CD8+ CDR3 sequences.

Sequenced input: sorted CD4+, CD8+, or CD8+CD57+ T cells (not recorded which) from PBMCs. The chain uses TRBV7-9 and TRBJ1-2, with 7 bases fitting TRBD1. The sequence derives from a human donor with aplastic anemia. This chain's CDR3 is CASSRWDRENYGYTF. The CDR3 DNA sequence: TGTGCCAGCAGCCGGTGGGACAGAGAAAACTATGGCTACACCTTC.